What follows is one T cell receptor beta chain and its context. No antigen is known for it. This sample was included in a study of cytomegalovirus exposure and HLA in healthy donors. PCR employed 60 Vbeta and 13 Jbeta primers. Profiling relied on immunoSEQ multiplex PCR, and the TCRdb table lists in-frame clones only, not all of them. The data contain approximately 100,000 clones, 64% of them seen just once; the ten biggest clones take up 2.3%. This CDR3 contains 13 residues. CDR1 is MRHNA and CDR2 is SNTAGT in the germline V gene. V was pared by 6 bases and J by 7 bases, with 10 bases between. Regarding the study as a whole: TCR association rates varied by HLA locus in a later analysis, with DRB1 highest and HLA-C lowest.

This TCR came from a human donor in good health. The V and J genes are TRBV6-4 and TRBJ1-6; D remains unclear. The sample consisted of PBMCs. The CDR3 region is CASSLGENSPLHF. The CDR3, as DNA: TGTGCCAGCAGCCTTGGGGAGAATTCACCCCTCCACTTT.